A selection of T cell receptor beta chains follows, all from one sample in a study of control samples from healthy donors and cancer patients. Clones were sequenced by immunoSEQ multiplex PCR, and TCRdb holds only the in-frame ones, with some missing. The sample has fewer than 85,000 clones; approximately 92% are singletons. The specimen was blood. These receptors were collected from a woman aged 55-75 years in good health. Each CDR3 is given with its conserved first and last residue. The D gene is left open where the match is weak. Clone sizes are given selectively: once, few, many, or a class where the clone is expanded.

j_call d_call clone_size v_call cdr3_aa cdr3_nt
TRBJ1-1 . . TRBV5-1 CASSRPGTEAFF TGCGCCAGCTCAAGGCCGGGCACTGAAGCTTTCTTT
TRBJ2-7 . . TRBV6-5 CATRTPLGEQYF TGTGCCACCCGTACACCCCTTGGCGAGCAGTACTTC
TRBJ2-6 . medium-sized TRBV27 CASSPSRVPGANVLTF TGTGCCAGCAGTCCCAGTAGAGTGCCCGGGGCCAACGTCCTGACTTTC
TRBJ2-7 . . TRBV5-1 CASSLGSNEQYF TGCGCCAGCAGCTTGGGTAGCAACGAGCAGTACTTC
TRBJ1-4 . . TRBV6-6 CASSYSDTGSEKLFF TGTGCCAGCAGTTACTCGGATACCGGCTCCGAAAAACTGTTTTTT
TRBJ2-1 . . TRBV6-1 CASSGYLVAVQNEQFF TGTGCCAGCAGTGGGTACCTAGTAGCGGTTCAGAATGAGCAGTTCTTC
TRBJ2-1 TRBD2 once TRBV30 CAWKKTLAGGQDEQFF TGTGCCTGGAAAAAAACACTAGCGGGAGGGCAGGATGAGCAGTTCTTC
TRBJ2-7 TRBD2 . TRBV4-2 CASSHGTSVSNEQYF TGTGCCAGCAGCCACGGGACTAGCGTCTCCAACGAGCAGTACTTC
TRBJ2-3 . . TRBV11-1 CASSSFEGSTDTQYF TGTGCCAGCAGCTCGTTTGAGGGAAGCACAGATACGCAGTATTTT
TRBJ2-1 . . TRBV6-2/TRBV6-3 CASSYLGGNEQFF TGTGCCAGCAGTTATTTAGGCGGCAATGAGCAGTTCTTC
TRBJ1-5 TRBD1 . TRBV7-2 CASSLGQGDQPQHF TGTGCCAGCAGCTTAGGACAGGGTGACCAGCCCCAGCATTTT
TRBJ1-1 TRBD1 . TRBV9 CASSVTGGNAEAFF TGTGCCAGCAGCGTGACAGGGGGCAACGCTGAAGCTTTCTTT
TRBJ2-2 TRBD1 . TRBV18 CASSPTNLDRGKTGELFF TGTGCCAGCTCACCAACTAATCTGGACAGGGGAAAAACCGGGGAGCTGTTTTTT
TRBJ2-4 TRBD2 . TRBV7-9 CASSQPGLAAIAKNIQYF TGTGCCAGCAGCCAGCCCGGACTAGCGGCTATAGCCAAAAACATTCAGTACTTC
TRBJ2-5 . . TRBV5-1 CASSLVGGLSQETQYF TGCGCCAGCAGCTTGGTAGGAGGACTGAGCCAAGAGACCCAGTACTTC
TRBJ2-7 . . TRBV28 CASSPPRPGLYEQYF TGTGCCAGCAGTCCACCCCGTCCGGGTCTCTACGAGCAGTACTTC
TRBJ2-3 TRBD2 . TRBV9 CASIQREGHSTDTQYF TGTGCCAGCATCCAGCGGGAGGGCCACAGCACAGATACGCAGTATTTT
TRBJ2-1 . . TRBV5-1 CASSLGGGRYNEQFF TGCGCCAGCAGCTTGGGAGGGGGGCGCTACAATGAGCAGTTCTTC
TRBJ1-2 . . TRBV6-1 CASSESGNDGYTF TGTGCCAGCAGTGAATCAGGGAATGATGGCTACACCTTC
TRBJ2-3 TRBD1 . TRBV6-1 CASSDQGASTDTQYF TGTGCCAGCAGTGATCAGGGGGCCTCCACAGATACGCAGTATTTT
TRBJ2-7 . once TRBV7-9 CASRRGNSYEQYF TGTGCCAGTCGGCGGGGAAACTCCTACGAGCAGTACTTC
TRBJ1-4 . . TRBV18 CASSPPQGSGEKLFF TGTGCCAGCTCCCCTCCTCAGGGGAGTGGTGAAAAACTGTTTTTT
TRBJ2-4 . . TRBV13 CASSLRVGAGNIQYF TGTGCCAGCAGCCTAAGGGTAGGGGCGGGGAACATTCAGTACTTC
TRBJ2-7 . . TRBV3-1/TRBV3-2 CASSQVGYEQYF TGTGCCAGCAGCCAAGTTGGGTACGAGCAGTACTTC
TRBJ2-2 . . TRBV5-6 CASSLTSGTGELFF TGTGCCAGCAGCTTGACTAGTGGAACCGGGGAGCTGTTTTTT
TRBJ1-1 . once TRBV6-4 CASSDSKSSPAFF TGTGCCAGCAGTGACTCGAAATCGTCCCCAGCTTTCTTT
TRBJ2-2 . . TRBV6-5 CASRWRGGPGELFF TGTGCCAGCAGGTGGAGGGGGGGTCCCGGGGAGCTGTTTTTT
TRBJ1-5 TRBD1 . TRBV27 CASRGQGGSNQPQHF TGTGCCAGCCGAGGACAGGGGGGAAGCAATCAGCCCCAGCATTTT
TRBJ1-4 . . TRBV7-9 CASSLVVLANEKLFF TGTGCCAGCAGCTTAGTGGTCTTGGCTAATGAAAAACTGTTTTTT
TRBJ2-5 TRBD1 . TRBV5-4 CASSSFRDRGGQETQYF TGTGCCAGCAGCTCGTTCCGGGACAGGGGAGGCCAAGAGACCCAGTACTTC
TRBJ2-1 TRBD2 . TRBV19 CASSTSGDYNEQFF TGTGCCAGTAGTACTAGCGGGGATTACAATGAGCAGTTCTTC
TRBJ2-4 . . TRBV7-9 CASSSQGAKNIQYF TGTGCCAGCAGCTCCCAGGGGGCCAAAAACATTCAGTACTTC
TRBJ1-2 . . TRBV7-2 CASSLERARGRKNYGYTF TGTGCCAGCAGCTTAGAGCGGGCTCGGGGGAGGAAGAACTATGGCTACACCTTC
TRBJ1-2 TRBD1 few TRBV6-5 CASTTTGAGNYGYTF TGTGCCAGCACCACTACAGGGGCTGGCAACTATGGCTACACCTTC
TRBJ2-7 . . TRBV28 CASSEPGSSFGEQYF TGTGCCAGCAGCGAACCGGGATCCTCTTTCGGCGAGCAGTACTTC